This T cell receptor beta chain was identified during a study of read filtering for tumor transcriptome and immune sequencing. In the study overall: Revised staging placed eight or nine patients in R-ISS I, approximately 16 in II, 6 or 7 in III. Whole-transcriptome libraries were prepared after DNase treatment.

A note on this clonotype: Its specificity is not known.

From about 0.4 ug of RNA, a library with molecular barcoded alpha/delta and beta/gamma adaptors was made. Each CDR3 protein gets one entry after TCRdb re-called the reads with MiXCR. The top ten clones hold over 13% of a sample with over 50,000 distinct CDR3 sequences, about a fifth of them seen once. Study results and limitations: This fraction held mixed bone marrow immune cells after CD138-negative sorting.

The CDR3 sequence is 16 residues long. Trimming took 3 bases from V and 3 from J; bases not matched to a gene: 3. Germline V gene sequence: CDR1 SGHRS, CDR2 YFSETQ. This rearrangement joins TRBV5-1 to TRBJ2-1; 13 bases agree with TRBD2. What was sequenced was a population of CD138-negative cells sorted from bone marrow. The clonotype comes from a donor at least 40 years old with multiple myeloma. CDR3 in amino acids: CASSWGTSGIYNEQFF. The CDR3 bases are TGCGCCAGCAGCTGGGGGACTAGCGGGATCTACAATGAGCAGTTCTTC.